Presented here are 6 T cell receptor beta chains from one specimen sequenced in a study of TIL therapy for anti-PD-1-resistant metastatic lung cancer. Time point of the sample: pre-treatment sample, taken before nivolumab and TIL therapy. Most excised metastases sampled were pleural nodules or supraclavicular lymph nodes. The libraries were made with immunoSEQ v3. Generated by immunoSEQ multiplex PCR, the TCRdb table keeps only in-frame clones and is missing some. The sample contains roughly 6,000 clones, around 60% of which appear only once. This material consisted of tumor tissue, taken at baseline. All receptors come from a person between 30 and 79 years old with non-small cell lung cancer.

V is TRBV19 and J is TRBJ2-7; 8 nucleotides align to TRBD1. This CDR3 comprises 12 residues. Germline-derived CDR1 and CDR2 are LNHDA and SQIVND (reference sequence). With 9 bases clipped from V and 2 bases from J, the junction kept 3 bases outside the gene matches. CDR3 sequence (DNA): TGTGCCAGCAGGGACAGGACCTACGAGCAGTACTTC. This translates into CASRDRTYEQYF.

The rearrangement joins TRBV28 to TRBJ2-7; TRBD1 is a possible D gene (6 bases). Germline-derived CDR1 and CDR2 are MDHEN and SYDVKM. This CDR3 is 13 amino acids long. Trimming left V 5 bases short and J 3 bases short, with 11 bases between. The CDR3, as DNA: TGTGCCAGCAGTCCCGGACAGATCTACGAGCAGTACTTC. This sequence encodes CASSPGQIYEQYF.

J is TRBJ2-2 and V is TRBV7-2; 7 bases are a match to TRBD1. The CDR3 runs to 14 residues. Germline CDR1 and CDR2: SGHTA and FQGNSA. Unmatched junction bases numbered 5, after V lost 4 bases and J lost 6 bases. CDR3 region: CASSSVGGPGELFF. DNA of the CDR3: TGTGCCAGCAGCTCAGTAGGGGGCCCCGGGGAGCTGTTTTTT.

V and J are TRBV9 and TRBJ2-2; D is possibly TRBD2 (6 bases). The germline CDR1 and CDR2 sequences are SGDLS and YYNGEE. This CDR3 has 17 residues. V was clipped by 3 bases and J by 2 bases, with 17 bases between them. This chain's CDR3 is CASSADDRLDNTGELFF. In DNA form, the CDR3 reads TGTGCCAGCAGCGCGGATGACAGACTAGATAACACCGGGGAGCTGTTTTTT.

This chain uses TRBV6-4 with TRBJ1-2; D ambiguous. The CDR3 totals 11 residues. Per germline, CDR1 MRHNA and CDR2 SNTAGT. The V end lost 3 bases, the J end lost 10 bases, and 9 bases lay between the germline ends. In DNA, the CDR3 is TGTGCCAGCAGTGAAAACGGATACTACACCTTC. This gives the protein CASSENGYYTF.

The V call is TRBV3-1 (or the pseudogene TRBV3-2), the J call TRBJ2-2; tentatively, D is TRBD1 (7 bases). This CDR3 has 19 residues. Trimming removed 0 bases from V and 7 bases from J, with 24 bases in between. Germline CDR1 LGHDT, CDR2 YNNKEL (reference sequence). The CDR3 nucleotides are TGTGCCAGCAGCCAAGATTGGAGGGGGCGACCCCCCCTCCACGGGGAGCTGTTTTTT. Its translation is CASSQDWRGRPPLHGELFF.